This TCR beta chain was sequenced in a study of molecular identifiers for immune sequencing clone quantification (dated 2018 in TCRdb). With regard to the full study: For a replicate experiment, RNA from approximately 20,000 or 100,000 naive CD8 T cells was divided into five aliquots, of which four were sequenced. This methods study benchmarked molecular-identifier clustering-based TCR repertoire sequencing (MIDCIRS) and TCR RNA copy counting, using CD8 T cells to do so. Results the study describes overall, beyond this receptor: Spiked-in Jurkat TCR RNA equivalent to a single cell was reported to be detectable even among 800,000 to 1,000,000 naive CD8 T cells. Modeling indicated roughly 3.2 TCR RNA copies recovered per cell, compared with about 9.4 by digital PCR, which implies a capture efficiency of approximately 30%. The sizes of highly expanded clones could end up underestimated when identical TCR molecules share a barcode. The naive libraries included spiked-in Jurkat TCR RNA (10 copies' worth), and this Jurkat TCR RNA is not part of the donor repertoire. When barcode sub-clustering was left out, chimeric consensus sequences inflated TCR diversity, with chimeras reaching as high as 47%. In CMV-specific effector cells, clones with more than 20 RNA copies accounted for over 97% of molecules, whereas in naive cells such clones accounted for under 1%.

Regarding this clonotype: No cognate antigen has been identified for it. Base quality data are lacking; no much larger clone is found one base away.

The CDR3 contains 13 residues, cysteine and phenylalanine counted. Solely the CDR3 DNA is kept, with 39 bases framed from the first base. CDR1 is given as MNHEY and CDR2 as SMNVEV, both from the germline V gene (reference sequence). Between the V and J ends, shortened by 5 bases and 2 bases respectively, the junction contains 10 bases. Libraries of naive CD8 T cells were built from approximately 20,000 to 980,000 sorted cells, with 10%, 30% or 50% of the purified RNA used. Naive CD8 T cells were FACS-sorted as CD8+CD4-CCR7+CD45RA+ on a BD FACSAria II into RLT Plus buffer. Roughly ten TCR copies' worth of Jurkat RNA were spiked into roughly 18,000-1,000,000 naive CD8 T cell samples to test detection sensitivity. CD8 T cells were enriched using RosetteSep CD8+ T Cell Enrichment Cocktail and Ficoll-Paque, and the enriched cells then underwent ACK red cell lysis. The method was PCR. The instrument was a NextSeq 500. Preparation of bulk TCR libraries followed a previously described approach, with the TCR primers listed in Table S5. Purification of total RNA was performed with the Qiagen AllPrep DNA/RNA kit. Before any analysis, reads coming from multiple sequencing runs of the same library were combined into one pool. The original pipeline was this. Reads were retained only if an exact TCR constant sequence was present, and the retained reads were trimmed to 150 nt and grouped according to their 12-nt molecular barcodes. Within each barcode group, reads were sub-clustered at a 15% Levenshtein threshold, and quality-weighted consensus sequences were built per RNA molecule. Non-functional sequences were discarded, and so were lower-count sequences lying one edit away from another sequence. Based on a fit of two negative binomial distributions, barcode sub-clusters having less than 20% of the maximum read count were discarded. TCRdb redid the processing of the public reads, applying fastp at Q25 and MiXCR, and retained in-frame beta chains. Entries that share a CDR3 protein sequence are merged under the most common genes and DNA. For this entry, the V and J calls and clone size follow TCRdb and not the study's own pipeline. Recorded for this sample are about 86,000 distinct CDR3 sequences; more than 20% of them occurred a single time. The ten biggest clones cover less than 0.85% of the sample.

Recombination linked TRBV27 to TRBJ2-7; perhaps TRBD1 is the D gene, with 6 bases matching. Sample: naive CD8+ T cells from blood, with Jurkat cell RNA spiked in. Interpreted using the paper, the cell subset or site label stands for: FACS-sorted CD8+CD4-CCR7+CD45RA+ naive T cells. The TCR comes from a human donor in good health. Some libraries in this study had Jurkat cell RNA spiked in. The DNA sequence is given as TGTGCCAGCAGTCACGGACAGACCTACGAGCAGTACTTC. It encodes CASSHGQTYEQYF.